This TCR beta chain stems from a study of T cell responses to AZD1222 COVID-19 vaccine. The study, taken as a whole, reports: Spike-specific TCR breadth and depth both grew after two AZD1222 doses. Recipients of AZD1222 seropositive at baseline numbered only 5 or 6. Donors were largely white British and mainly female; clonal diversity was possibly underestimated. Vaccine-associated CD4 TCRs ranged over spike, dominating at 160-218 and 743-854.

In the case of this clone: Its antigen remains unidentified.

Repertoires were generated with immunoSEQ multiplex PCR, while TCRdb's copy carries only in-frame clones and drops some. The profile shows about 140,000 clones, around 90% of them singletons. Germline CDR1 reads SGHTA; CDR2 reads FQGNSA. The CDR3 spans 16 residues. Unmatched junction bases numbered 12, after V lost 4 bases and J lost 5 bases. This clonotype was sampled from an adult who received the MenACWY meningococcal vaccine as a control. The chain is built from TRBV7-2 and TRBJ2-7; 9 nucleotides agree with TRBD2. The sequenced sample was peripheral blood, obtained 28 days after the second dose of the MenACWY control vaccine. CDR3 coding DNA: TGTGCCAGCAGCTCGAAGTGGGGCGGGAGGGCCGACGAGCAGTACTTC. Amino acid sequence: CASSSKWGGRADEQYF.